This TCR beta chain derives from a study of OX40 agonist ivuxolimab in advanced cancers. TCRdb's table, derived via immunoSEQ multiplex PCR, lists solely in-frame clones and lacks some. Of roughly 26,000 clones listed, more than 70% are singletons. To note about this clone: Its antigen is unknown.

Study results and caveats: The mean number of expanded clones was higher in CD8+ T cells than in CD4+. Within 6 weeks, CD4+ and CD8+ blood T cells expanded clonally at 0.1 to 3.0 mg/kg.

V lost 4 bases and J lost 0; bases outside the gene matches: 8. Germline V lookup: CDR1 SGDLS, CDR2 YYNGEE. The CDR3 has 18 amino acids. The chain has TRBV9 and TRBJ2-6; 9 bases align to TRBD2. The input for sequencing was CD4+ or CD8+ T cells sorted from blood, taken in a trial of the OX40 agonist ivuxolimab. This clonotype was sampled from an adult with an advanced solid tumor such as melanoma, head and neck, liver or kidney cancer. CDR3 in amino acids: CASSQSLAGLSGANVLTF. The CDR3 DNA reads TGTGCCAGCAGCCAATCACTAGCGGGCCTCTCTGGGGCCAACGTCCTGACTTTC.